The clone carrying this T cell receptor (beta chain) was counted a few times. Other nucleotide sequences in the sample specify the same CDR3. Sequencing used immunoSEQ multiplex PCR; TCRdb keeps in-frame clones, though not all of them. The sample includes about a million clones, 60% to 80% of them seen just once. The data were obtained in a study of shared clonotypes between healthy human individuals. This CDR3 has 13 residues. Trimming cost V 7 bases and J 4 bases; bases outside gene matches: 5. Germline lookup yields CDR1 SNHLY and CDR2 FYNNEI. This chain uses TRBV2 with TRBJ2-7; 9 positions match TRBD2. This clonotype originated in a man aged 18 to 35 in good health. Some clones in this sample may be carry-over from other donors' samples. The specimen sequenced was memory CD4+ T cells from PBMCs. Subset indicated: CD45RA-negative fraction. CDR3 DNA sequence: TGTGCCAGCACTGCGGGAGGGCCGTACGAGCAGTACTTC. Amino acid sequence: CASTAGGPYEQYF.